Presented here are 9 T cell receptor beta chains from one specimen sequenced in a study of blood T cell repertoires in COVID-19. Sequencing used immunoSEQ multiplex PCR; TCRdb keeps in-frame clones, though not all of them. Found here are tens of thousands of clones, approximately 83% of them singletons; the top ten hold 3.5% to 4%. Sequenced sample: peripheral blood. All receptors come from a man between 60 and 75 years old with acute or convalescent COVID-19.

The chain is built from TRBV29-1 and TRBJ2-3, with TRBD2 matching over 8 bases. The germline V gene encodes CDR1 SQVTM and CDR2 ANQGSEA. With 1 base clipped from V and 0 bases from J, the junction kept 12 bases outside the gene matches. This CDR3 is 18 amino acids long. The CDR3 DNA is TGCAGCGTTGAAGGTACCAGCGGGGGCTTGGTGAGCACAGATACGCAGTATTTT. Translated, it gives CSVEGTSGGLVSTDTQYF.

The chain links TRBV2 to TRBJ2-3; D is undetermined. Trimming pared 1 base from V and 2 bases from J, leaving 13 bases between. The CDR3 consists of 16 residues. Germline loops: CDR1 SNHLY, CDR2 FYNNEI. For the CDR3, the DNA is TGTGCCAGCAGTGAAGGGGTAGCCGAGAACACAGATACGCAGTATTTT. Its translation is CASSEGVAENTDTQYF.

With respect to this clone: One junction end disagrees with the germline gene, perhaps due to a read error. The chain combines TRBV6-2 or TRBV6-3 with TRBJ1-2, with 8 positions matching TRBD1. Germline CDR1 and CDR2: MNHEY and SVGEGT. This CDR3 has 15 amino acids. In DNA, the CDR3 is TGTGCCAGCAGTCAACCGACAGGGGTCGAGTATGGCTACACTTTC. Residues: CASSQPTGVEYGYTF.

The chain has TRBV29-1 and TRBJ1-1; 8 bases map to TRBD1. Germline V gives CDR1 SQVTM, CDR2 ANQGSEA. The CDR3 consists of 12 residues. V lost 4 bases, J lost 5 bases, and 3 bases stayed unmatched. The CDR3 DNA is TGCAGCGTTGGACAGGGGTGGACTGAAGCTTTCTTT. Amino acid sequence: CSVGQGWTEAFF.

In DNA form, the CDR3 reads TGCGCCAGCACCACCCTGTCCCTAGCGGGAGGGGGTAATGAGCAGTTCTTC. Amino acid sequence: CASTTLSLAGGGNEQFF. The chain is built from TRBV5-1 and TRBJ2-1, with TRBD2 matching over 12 bases. Trimming at V came to 6 bases and at J to 7 bases, leaving 14 bases not matched to a gene. The CDR3 is made up of 17 amino acids. Germline CDR1 is SGHRS and CDR2 is YFSETQ. Variable domain in full (rest from reference TRBV5-1 and TRBJ2-1): KAGVTQTPRYLIKTRGQQVTLSCSPISGHRSVSWYQQTPGQGLQFLFEYFSETQRNKGNFPGRFSGRQFSNSRSEMNVSTLELGDSALYLCASTTLSLAGGGNEQFFGPGTRLTVL.

The chain carries TRBV11-2 and TRBJ2-1; D is undetermined. Germline assignment: CDR1 SGHAT and CDR2 FQNNGV. Trimming removed 3 bases at V and 6 bases at J, with 9 bases between. The CDR3 spans 13 residues. The CDR3 region is CASSLGRGNEQFF. The DNA for the CDR3 is TGTGCCAGCAGCTTGGGTAGAGGCAATGAGCAGTTCTTC. Looking up the rest from reference TRBV11-2 and TRBJ2-1 gives the full variable domain: EAGVAQSPRYKIIEKRQSVAFWCNPISGHATLYWYQQILGQGPKLLIQFQNNGVVDDSQLPKDRFSAERLKGVDSTLKIQPAKLEDSAVYLCASSLGRGNEQFFGPGTRLTVL.

This clone was picked up a small number of times. The V and J genes are TRBV25-1 and TRBJ1-5, with D possibly matching TRBD1 (6 bases). Trimming shortened V by 8 bases and J by 4 bases, and 18 bases separated the two germline ends. The CDR3 sequence is 15 residues long. The germline V gene has CDR1 MGHDK and CDR2 SYGVNS. The CDR3 loop reads CASSETGTPNQPQHF. CDR3 sequence (DNA): TGTGCCAGCTCTGAAACCGGGACACCGAATCAGCCCCAGCATTTT. The whole variable domain, filled in from reference TRBV25-1 and TRBJ1-5, reads EADIYQTPRYLVIGTGKKITLECSQTMGHDKMYWYQQDPGMELHLIHYSYGVNSTEKGDLSSESTVSRIRTEHFPLTLESARPSHTSQYLCASSETGTPNQPQHFGDGTRLSIL.

The DNA of the CDR3 is TGTGCCAGCAGCCCAACTAGGCAAGAGACCCAGTACTTC. Its translation is CASSPTRQETQYF. J is TRBJ2-5 and V is TRBV12-3 or TRBV12-4, with D perhaps TRBD2 (5 bases). V lost 6 bases, J lost 2 bases, and 10 bases lay in between. This CDR3 has 13 amino acids.

This clone appeared once. The chain links TRBV6-5 to TRBJ1-1; D possibly corresponds to TRBD1 (6 bases). This CDR3 has 12 residues. In germline, CDR1 is MNHEY, CDR2 SVGAGI. Trimming took 11 bases from V and 5 from J, leaving 15 bases between them. CDR3 protein: CAVGGRGTEAFF. CDR3 sequence (DNA): TGTGCCGTGGGGGGGCGCGGGACTGAAGCTTTCTTT.